This T cell receptor beta chain is from a study of regulatory T cells in long-lasting Graves disease (dated by TCRdb to the early 2020s). Describing the broader study: To count as having persistent Graves' disease, a patient had to have received antithyroid drug treatment for over 5 years with TSH receptor autoantibodies remaining persistently positive. This study used TCR sequencing and RNA sequencing of peripheral blood to compare persistent Graves' disease patients against newly diagnosed Graves' disease patients. In the clinical cohort, patients with persistent Graves' disease had used antithyroid drugs for an average of roughly ten years. The study took place in China and was registered as a clinical trial. A total of 33 samples underwent TCR sequencing, from roughly 13 patients with persistent Graves' disease and approximately 20 patients with newly diagnosed Graves' disease. Study-wide conclusions, independent of this receptor: Compared with newly diagnosed patients, persistent Graves' disease patients had lower TCR Shannon entropy and fewer highly expanded clones, which suggests clonal expansion. Preferential use of TRBV28, TRBJ1-2 and TRBJ2-5 was observed in persistent disease, whereas TRBV20-1 and TRBJ2-1 were favored in newly diagnosed disease. Sequencing and analysis were restricted to the TCR beta chain. A larger number of public clonotypes was shared among persistent patients (under 3,000) than among newly diagnosed patients (around 880). The authors acknowledged the small sample size as a limitation that may reduce accuracy. Because the primary lesion, thyroid tissue, could not be accessed, the study looked at peripheral blood alone.

Library prep was done by multiplex PCR. Data came from an Illumina HiSeq 4000. To build TCR beta libraries, CDR3 regions were amplified by Arm-PCR using iRepertoire HTBI primers. Before sequencing, the PCR products underwent gel purification. The source study handled its data this way. Gene usage analysis of CDR3 amino acid clonotypes relied on the approximately 60 TRBV and 15 or so TRBJ segments identified across samples. COPE and FqMerger were used to merge filtered high-quality paired reads into contigs. Contigs were aligned with BLAST to IMGT TRBV, TRBD and TRBJ reference genes, and CDR3 was defined per IMGT. Highly expanded clones were defined as clonotypes with a frequency above 0.1%. Shannon entropy was used to measure repertoire diversity, and the Gini coefficient was used to measure V-J evenness. A clonotype was considered public if more than one individual shared it. TCRdb trimmed public reads at Q25 via fastp, called clones via MiXCR and kept in-frame beta chains. Every CDR3 protein is listed once, alongside the most common genes and DNA of its rows. These V and J calls derive from TCRdb rather than the authors' analysis. This sample holds some 340,000 distinct CDR3 sequences; roughly 20% were observed only once. Jointly, the top ten make up around 30% of the sample.

The time point label on this specimen signifies: persistent/refractory GD, antithyroid drugs over 5 years with positive TRAb. RNA was extracted from PBMCs in TRIzol for both TCR sequencing and RNA sequencing. Graves' disease was diagnosed according to American Thyroid Association guidelines. Patients were recruited from an endocrinology department in Xi'an, China. Each patient gave about 10 milliliters of peripheral blood, collected in an EDTA anticoagulant tube. Ficoll Paque Plus density gradient separation was used to isolate PBMCs, and no additional T cell sorting was done. RNA quality was checked with an Agilent 2100 Bioanalyzer and agarose gel, and concentration with a NanoDrop 2000. Trimmed from V: 3 bases; trimmed from J: 4 bases; junction bases lacking a gene match: 17. The CDR3 goes from the cysteine to the phenylalanine over 17 residues. CDR3 DNA is the only sequence kept; it has 51 bases, read in frame from the first base. CDR1 and CDR2 are read off the germline V gene as SQVTM and ANQGSEA.

This clonotype was observed a handful of times. No antigen is known for it. One base away there is no much larger clone; base qualities are not given. The chain joins TRBV29-1 to TRBJ1-2, with 7 central nucleotides matching TRBD1. The receptor comes from a woman between 40 and 55 years old with Graves disease. Donor details come from another sample of the same person, matched by shared clones. Here the sequenced sample was peripheral blood mononuclear cells (PBMCs), taken when the disease was refractory, from a patient treated with antithyroid drugs. The nucleotides are TGCAGCGTTGAGTCACCGGGAGGAGAGGGGGCGAGCTATGGCTACACCTTC. This encodes CSVESPGGEGASYGYTF.